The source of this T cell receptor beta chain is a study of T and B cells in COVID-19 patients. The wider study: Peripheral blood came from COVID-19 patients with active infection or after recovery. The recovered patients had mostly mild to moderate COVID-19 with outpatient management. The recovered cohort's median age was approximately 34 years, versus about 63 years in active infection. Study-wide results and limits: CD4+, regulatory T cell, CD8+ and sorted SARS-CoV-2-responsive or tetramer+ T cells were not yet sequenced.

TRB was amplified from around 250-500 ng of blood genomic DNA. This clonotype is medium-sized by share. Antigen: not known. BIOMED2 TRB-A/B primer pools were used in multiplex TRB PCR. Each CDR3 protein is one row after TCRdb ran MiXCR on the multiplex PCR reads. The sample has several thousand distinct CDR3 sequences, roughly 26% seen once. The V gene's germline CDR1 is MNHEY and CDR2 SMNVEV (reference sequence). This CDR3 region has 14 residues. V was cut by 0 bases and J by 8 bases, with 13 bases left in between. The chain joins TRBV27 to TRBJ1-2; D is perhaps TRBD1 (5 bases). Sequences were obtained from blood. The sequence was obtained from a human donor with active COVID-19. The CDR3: CASSLSGRSSGYTF. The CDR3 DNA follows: TGTGCCAGCAGTTTATCGGGACGGTCGTCGGGCTACACCTTC.